This TCR beta chain is drawn from a study of chemoradiotherapy in HPV16-positive cancers. Assay used: immunoSEQ multiplex PCR; TCRdb lists only in-frame clones, some missing. Among around 3,900 clones, 90% to 95% were seen once, and the ten largest hold about 4%. The germline V gene has CDR1 SNHLY and CDR2 FYNNEI. The CDR3 has 16 residues. V lost 6 bases to trimming and J lost 4 bases; unmatched junction nucleotides: 4. The V and J genes are TRBV2 and TRBJ2-1; 15 bases map to TRBD2. The sequence was collected from a human donor with HPV-associated anogenital cancer. Specimen: tumor tissue, collected from a patient who underwent chemoradiotherapy. The CDR3 sequence is CASSRTSGGGYNEQFF. The CDR3 DNA is TGTGCCAGCAGCCGGACTAGCGGGGGGGGTTACAATGAGCAGTTCTTC. Complete variable domain (other parts from reference TRBV2 and TRBJ2-1): EPEVTQTPSHQVTQMGQEVILRCVPISNHLYFYWYRQILGQKVEFLVSFYNNEISEKSEIFDDQFSVERPDGSNFTLKIRSTKLEDSAMYFCASSRTSGGGYNEQFFGPGTRLTVL.